This T cell receptor beta chain was recovered during a study of blood T cell repertoires in COVID-19. Study background: Samples representing acute and convalescent COVID-19 were sourced from the United States, Italy and Spain. T cells, B-cell-depleted T cells, or PBMCs supplied cDNA or gDNA.

This clone was seen once. In the authors' workflow: From reference gene primer amplification, estimates of nucleated cell counts were derived. Only in-frame clones appear in the TCRdb table, and some are missing; sequencing was by immunoSEQ multiplex PCR. The DNA was the basis for D and trimming; V, J and clone size are from that table. Found here are about 250,000 clones, more than 70% of them singletons; the top ten hold around 6.6%. The CDR3 runs to 16 residues. Losses at the gene ends were 4 bases for V and 5 bases for J; bases not matched to a gene: 10. Germline CDR1 reads SGHAT; CDR2 reads FQNNGV.

The TCR originated in a woman in her 30s with COVID-19, enrolled during active disease. Sequenced: peripheral blood. The rearrangement joins TRBV11-2 to TRBJ2-5, with 10 bases matching TRBD1. This CDR3 is CASSSRPGQGMETQYF. The CDR3, as DNA: TGTGCCAGCAGCTCGAGGCCGGGACAGGGGATGGAGACCCAGTACTTC.